What follows are 8 T cell receptor beta chains derived from one specimen sequenced in a study of early T cells in non-severe SARS-CoV-2 infection. TCRdb recomputed calls from the 5' RACE reads with MiXCR, one row per CDR3 protein. The table lists some 76,000 distinct CDR3 sequences, around 15% of them singletons, with 9% to 15% in the top ten. The sequenced sample was whole blood. These receptor sequences come from an adult who was a healthcare worker with PCR-confirmed SARS-CoV-2 infection or an uninfected control (not recorded which).

This clonotype showed up just a few times. This chain uses TRBV7-6 with TRBJ1-2; D is perhaps TRBD1 (5 bases). The V end was cut by 1 base, the J end by 8 bases, with 11 bases between. The CDR3 sequence is 13 residues long. Germline CDR1 is SGHVS and CDR2 is FNYEAQ. In DNA form, the CDR3 reads TGTGCCAGCAGCTTAGTGCAGGGCAACGGCTACACCTTC. Residues: CASSLVQGNGYTF.

This clonotype occurred many times. The chain has TRBV15 and TRBJ1-2, with D possibly TRBD1 on 5 matching bases. Deletions cut 0 bases from V and 3 bases from J, with 8 bases between. The germline CDR1 and CDR2 sequences are LNHNV and YYDKDF (reference sequence). CDR3 length: 14 residues. The CDR3 reads CATSRDKGHYGYTF. In DNA, the CDR3 is TGTGCCACCAGCAGAGATAAGGGACACTATGGCTACACCTTC.

This clonotype was counted only a few times. V and J are TRBV12-3 or TRBV12-4 and TRBJ1-2, with 8 bases fitting TRBD1. CDR3 size: 16 residues. V shed 1 base, J shed 7 bases, and the junction held 11 bases outside the gene matches. The CDR3 DNA sequence: TGTGCCAGCAGTTTAGTAGGGCAGGGGGCGCAGGTTGGCTACACCTTC. Its translation is CASSLVGQGAQVGYTF.

This clonotype appeared many times. V is TRBV19 and J is TRBJ1-6, with D possibly being TRBD1 (5 bases). The CDR3 is made up of 16 amino acids. Germline V gene data show CDR1 as LNHDA and CDR2 as SQIVND (reference sequence). V lost 4 bases and J lost 4, with 14 bases in between. The CDR3 DNA is TGTGCCAGTAGTAAAAAAAGGACAAAATATAATTCACCCCTCCACTTT. Amino acid sequence: CASSKKRTKYNSPLHF.

This clonotype was detected only a few times. The CDR3 is CASSEPLRRQFF. CDR3 nucleotide sequence: TGTGCCAGCAGTGAACCCCTTAGGAGGCAGTTCTTC. The V and J genes are TRBV2 and TRBJ2-1, with D unresolved. V was cut by 2 bases and J by 12 bases, with 11 bases left in between. This CDR3 contains 12 residues. Per the germline V gene, CDR1 is SNHLY and CDR2 is FYNNEI.

Only a few counts were recorded for this clonotype. The rearrangement uses TRBV7-6 and TRBJ1-1, with a tentative D call TRBD1 (6 bases). The CDR3 is made up of 13 amino acids. The ends were cut back, 5 bases at V and 5 bases at J, with 12 bases in the middle. Germline assignment: CDR1 SGHVS and CDR2 FNYEAQ. CDR3 in amino acids: CASSLGGRTEAFF. CDR3 nucleotides: TGTGCCAGCAGCCTAGGGGGACGAACTGAAGCTTTCTTT.

There are a few counts of this clonotype. This chain uses TRBV11-2 with TRBJ1-5; D uncertain. Germline loops: CDR1 SGHAT, CDR2 FQNNGV. Trimming removed 1 base at V and 8 bases at J, with 12 bases between. This CDR3 spans 14 amino acids. CDR3 sequence: CASSLGDIREPQHF. CDR3 in DNA: TGTGCCAGCAGCTTAGGGGATATAAGAGAGCCCCAGCATTTT.

The V call is TRBV15, the J call TRBJ2-1; D possibly corresponds to TRBD2 (5 bases). CDR1 LNHNV and CDR2 YYDKDF come from the germline V gene (reference sequence). The CDR3 runs 14 residues. V was trimmed by 3 bases and J by 3 bases, leaving 9 bases between them. The CDR3 region has the DNA TGTGCCACCAGCAGCGCCGGGATCTACAATGAGCAGTTCTTC. It specifies CATSSAGIYNEQFF.